Listed below are T cell receptor beta chains from one sample, sequenced in a study of post-analysis software for immune sequencing data. TCRdb redid the calling of the PCR reads with MiXCR, one entry per CDR3 protein. The repertoire holds about 560,000 distinct CDR3 sequences, with 44% as singletons. The sample was blood. The receptors here all came from a girl aged 5 to 17 with multiple sclerosis. CDR3s include the opening cysteine and the closing phenylalanine or tryptophan. A D gene is named only where the DNA matches it firmly. For some rows the clone size is stated as once, few or many, or as a class when expanded; others skip it.

abundance | j_gene | d_gene | v_gene | CDR3nt | CDR3aa
- | TRBJ1-2 | - | TRBV7-2 | TGTGCCAGCAGCTTAGAGAGGCAGGACTATGGCTACACCTTC | CASSLERQDYGYTF
- | TRBJ2-1 | - | TRBV6-5 | TGTGCCAGCCAAGGCCTTCCGGGAAATGAGCAGTTCTTC | CASQGLPGNEQFF
- | TRBJ2-7 | - | TRBV12-3/TRBV12-4 | TGTGCCGGCCGGCGGGAAGGGATTTACTACGAGCAGTACTTC | CAGRREGIYYEQYF
- | TRBJ2-7 | - | TRBV5-1 | TGCGCCAGCAGCTTGGGGCCGGGCTTGGGAACCGCCTACGAGCAGTACTTC | CASSLGPGLGTAYEQYF
few | TRBJ2-5 | TRBD1 | TRBV6-6 | TGTGCCAGCAGTTACGGGGGACAGGAAGAGACCCAGTACTTC | CASSYGGQEETQYF
once | TRBJ2-7 | TRBD2 | TRBV7-2 | TGTGCCAGCAGCTCGGGACTAGCGGAGTCCTACGAGCAGTACTTC | CASSSGLAESYEQYF
- | TRBJ2-2 | TRBD2 | TRBV29-1 | TGCAGCGTTGAAGATCCTGCGACTAGCGGGACGACCGGGGAGCTGTTTTTT | CSVEDPATSGTTGELFF
few | TRBJ2-7 | - | TRBV4-1 | TGCGCCAGCAGCCAAGGGATGGGAGACTCCTACGAGCAGTACTTC | CASSQGMGDSYEQYF
once | TRBJ2-3 | TRBD1 | TRBV29-1 | TGCAGCGTTGTGAGGACAGGGGGCGAAACAGATACGCAGTATTTT | CSVVRTGGETDTQYF
few | TRBJ2-5 | - | TRBV7-9 | TGTGCCAGCAGCTTAAATCTCGGGGGAACCTCCCCAGAGACCCAGTACTTC | CASSLNLGGTSPETQYF
few | TRBJ2-7 | - | TRBV6-6 | TGTGCCAGCAGTTACTCGAATAGTCCGGGGTACGAGCAGTACTTC | CASSYSNSPGYEQYF
- | TRBJ2-7 | TRBD1 | TRBV25-1 | TGTGCCAGCAGTGAATTGTCGGGACAGGGGCCTTACTCCGACTCCTACGAGCAGTACTTC | CASSELSGQGPYSDSYEQYF
- | TRBJ2-5 | TRBD1 | TRBV30 | TGTGCCTGGAGAGGGACAGGGGAAGAGACCCAGTACTTC | CAWRGTGEETQYF
few | TRBJ2-7 | TRBD2 | TRBV9 | TGTGCCAGCAGCCCCTTGGCGGGAGAGGTGGACGAGCAGTACTTC | CASSPLAGEVDEQYF
few | TRBJ2-4 | TRBD1 | TRBV10-3 | TGTGCCATCAGTGACCCGGACAGGGGGGGAAACATTCAGTACTTC | CAISDPDRGGNIQYF
- | TRBJ1-2 | - | TRBV10-3 | TGTGCCATCAGTGAGTCCGGGACCCGGCATGACTATGGCTACACCTTC | CAISESGTRHDYGYTF
- | TRBJ2-3 | - | TRBV10-3 | TGTGCCATCAGTGAGTCGGAGAATACGCAGTATTTT | CAISESENTQYF
- | TRBJ2-2 | - | TRBV4-1 | TGCGCCAGCAGCCCGCAGGAGTACACCGGGGAGCTGTTTTTT | CASSPQEYTGELFF
- | TRBJ2-1 | TRBD2 | TRBV29-1 | TGCAGCGTTGTCACTAGCGGGTACAATGAGCAGTTCTTC | CSVVTSGYNEQFF
once | TRBJ1-5 | - | TRBV11-1 | TGTGCCAGCAGCCGCGGGACGGTCCTTAAGCCCCAGCATTTT | CASSRGTVLKPQHF
few | TRBJ2-3 | - | TRBV20-1 | TGCAGTGCTCCTGACGTCCCCTCGGCAGATACGCAGTATTTT | CSAPDVPSADTQYF
- | TRBJ1-1 | - | TRBV12-3/TRBV12-4 | TGTGCCAGCAGCCCTTGGGGGTTGAACACTGAAGCTTTCTTT | CASSPWGLNTEAFF
- | TRBJ1-2 | TRBD1 | TRBV20-1 | TGCAGTGCCCCTGACAGGGGGGATGGCTACACCTTC | CSAPDRGDGYTF
few | TRBJ2-3 | - | TRBV11-2 | TGTGCCAGCAGCCCCGCCGGGGCAGATACGCAGTATTTT | CASSPAGADTQYF
few | TRBJ2-1 | - | TRBV7-2 | TGTGCCAGCAGCTTAGACCGGGGGGACAGCTCCTACAATGAGCAGTTCTTC | CASSLDRGDSSYNEQFF
- | TRBJ1-1 | TRBD1 | TRBV20-1 | TGCAGTGCTAGTGCAGGGGGGCGCACTGAAGCTTTCTTT | CSASAGGRTEAFF
- | TRBJ2-2 | TRBD1 | TRBV7-3 | TGTGCCAGCAGCCCCACCGGGACAGGGCGAACCGGGGAGCTGTTTTTT | CASSPTGTGRTGELFF
- | TRBJ2-1 | TRBD2 | TRBV9 | TGTGCCAGCAGCGAGGGACGTCAACTAGCGGGGGGGCAGGATGAGCAGTTCTTC | CASSEGRQLAGGQDEQFF
- | TRBJ2-5 | - | TRBV11-2 | TGCGCCAGCAGCCCTATAGCAGGGCGGGAGACCCAGTACTTC | CASSPIAGRETQYF
once | TRBJ2-1 | TRBD2 | TRBV5-1 | TGCGCCAGCAGCTTTGGGCTAGCGGGAGGGAAGGATGAGCAGTTCTTC | CASSFGLAGGKDEQFF
- | TRBJ2-4 | - | TRBV4-2 | TGTGCCAACAGCCCGAGCATTAGTCAGGACTTAGCCAAAAACATTCAGTACTTC | CANSPSISQDLAKNIQYF
- | TRBJ2-7 | - | TRBV9 | TGTGCCAGCAGCCCGAGGGGTGGCAGCGGCTACGAGCAGTACTTC | CASSPRGGSGYEQYF
- | TRBJ2-7 | - | TRBV20-1 | TGCAGTGCTAGAGATCCCCCAAACTACGAGCAGTACTTC | CSARDPPNYEQYF
- | TRBJ2-5 | TRBD1 | TRBV9 | TGTGCCAGCAGCGTCGGGACAGTGCTTGGGGAGACCCAGTACTTC | CASSVGTVLGETQYF
- | TRBJ2-7 | - | TRBV7-9 | TGTGCCAGCAGCTTAAGCATAGGGCGCGAGCAGTACTTC | CASSLSIGREQYF
- | TRBJ1-5 | - | TRBV6-1 | TGTGCCAGCAGCGTTCCGGCGTTCAGCAATCAGCCCCAGCATTTT | CASSVPAFSNQPQHF
- | TRBJ2-3 | TRBD2 | TRBV4-1 | TGCGCCAGCAGCCAGCCCTGGACTAGCGGTCTTGCGGCAGATACGCAGTATTTT | CASSQPWTSGLAADTQYF
- | TRBJ2-5 | - | TRBV12-3/TRBV12-4 | TGTGCCAGCAGTTTGCAGGGGTTCCTGGAGACCCAGTACTTC | CASSLQGFLETQYF
- | TRBJ1-2 | - | TRBV2 | TGTGCCGGATCGGGGGGGTCTTATGGCTACACCTTC | CAGSGGSYGYTF
- | TRBJ2-3 | - | TRBV30 | TGTGTCTGGAAAATGACGGATACGCAGTATTTT | CVWKMTDTQYF